Reported below is one T cell receptor (beta chain). The antigen is unknown. The data were obtained in a study of CD8 T cells in Susac syndrome. About the study: Among the Susac syndrome patients who underwent sequencing, five or six had clinically active disease, while about 8 of them were in remission.

Findings and limits, study-wide: There was no clonal expansion in the CD4+ T cell repertoires of Susac syndrome.

Reverse transcription of about 0.45 to 1 ug RNA was performed with random hexamers. Coverage of TCR beta CDR3 amplification by immunoSEQ multiplex PCR extended to 54 Vbeta and 13 Jbeta. TCRdb re-called the immunoSEQ multiplex PCR reads with MiXCR, one entry per CDR3 protein. The table has approximately 190,000 distinct CDR3 sequences, more than 90% seen once. From germline, CDR1 is DFQATT and CDR2 SNEGSKA (reference sequence). V gave up 6 bases and J gave up 0 bases, with 15 bases separating them. There are 15 residues in the CDR3. The sample comprised CD4+ T cells from PBMCs. The sequence derives from a human donor with Susac syndrome. The V call is TRBV20-1, the J call TRBJ1-5, with D maybe TRBD1 (5 bases). The CDR3 DNA sequence: TGCAGTGCCACCGGGGGGGGTACTAGCAATCAGCCCCAGCATTTT. Protein sequence: CSATGGGTSNQPQHF.